This entry is about one TCR beta chain. This record belongs to a study of shared T cell receptors in the human thymus. Only in-frame clones appear in the TCRdb table, and some are missing; sequencing was by immunoSEQ multiplex PCR. The profile covers approximately 730,000 clones, with over 75% appearing a single time and around 0.0099% taken by the ten largest. Trimming removed 10 bases from V and 1 base from J, with 19 bases in between. The CDR3 contains 15 residues. Germline values: CDR1 SNHLY, CDR2 FYNNEI. This same sample was also taken into another study, of human thymus T cells. Per that study: Seemingly biased V and J gene usage marked thymic and blood repertoires.

The source is a girl less than two years old with a congenital heart defect. The sequenced sample was thymocytes. V is TRBV2 and J is TRBJ1-1, with a weak D call TRBD1 (6 bases). The CDR3 DNA follows: TGTGCCACCTACAGGGACGGCTCCGGGAACACTGAAGCTTTCTTT. Translation: CATYRDGSGNTEAFF.